The following is a T cell receptor (beta chain) sequence with its context. TCRdb re-analyzed the 5' RACE reads; it lists each CDR3 protein once, without DNA. Recorded here are about 390,000 distinct CDR3 sequences; the top ten clones represent roughly 10%. This entry is derived from a study of T cells expressing NK-cell markers. The CDR3 length is 15 residues. This sequence was found in a woman aged 50 to 60 in good health. The specimen sequenced was blood T cells: a sorted CD56 or NKG2C T cell subset, CD4+ or CD8+ T cells, or bulk PBMC T cells (not recorded which). The chain couples TRBV12-3 or TRBV12-4 to TRBJ1-5; TCRdb names TRBD1, which stays unverified in the absence of DNA. The chain's CDR3 is CASTRGADSNQPQHF.